This entry concerns a single T cell receptor (beta chain). This entry comes from a study of Ad26.COV2.S vaccination and SARS-CoV-2 variants. Study summary: Sample donor was a member of the COV1001 Ad26.COV2.S trial arm. Into the muscle, Ad26.COV2.S was dosed once or twice, 56 days apart.

This CDR3 contains 14 residues. V was pared by 0 bases and J by 7 bases, with 12 bases between. Germline V gene lookup returns CDR1 MNHEY and CDR2 SMNVEV (reference sequence). The protocol was immunoSEQ multiplex PCR, while the TCRdb copy is restricted to in-frame clones and leaves out a portion. The table lists 350,000 to 500,000 clones, about nine tenths of them singletons, with roughly 4.3% in the top ten. As for treatment: around 19 received Ad26.COV2.S at low or high dose, single or two shots; 5 received placebo; per-sample allocation not given. Collection of the samples took place on day 63 after the first injection of vaccine or placebo.

This specimen consisted of peripheral blood, obtained in a trial of Ad26.COV2.S vaccine versus placebo. This receptor was taken from a person aged 18 to 65 who received the Ad26.COV2.S COVID-19 vaccine or a placebo. This chain uses TRBV27 with TRBJ2-5; D is tentatively TRBD1 or TRBD2 (7 bases each). CDR3 protein: CASSLSWEGATQYF. CDR3 in DNA: TGTGCCAGCAGTTTATCGTGGGAGGGGGCGACCCAGTACTTC.